This TCR beta chain was observed in a study of cytomegalovirus exposure and HLA in healthy donors. A multiplex PCR was run with 60 Vbeta primers and 13 Jbeta primers. Assay: immunoSEQ multiplex PCR; the TCRdb copy retains only in-frame clones and omits some. The profile shows more than 95,000 clones, approximately 80% of them singletons. CDR3 size: 15 residues. The junction had 4 bases not matched to a gene; V was cut back by 0 bases and J by 6 bases. Germline lookup yields CDR1 LGHNA and CDR2 YNFKEQ. The TCR was taken from a man younger than 45 in good health and CMV-seropositive. V usage is TRBV4-2 and J usage is TRBJ2-1; 8 bases are a match to TRBD2. The sample taken for sequencing was PBMCs. CDR3 nucleotides: TGTGCCAGCAGCCAAGAAAGCGGGAGCTCCAATGAGCAGTTCTTC. Translation: CASSQESGSSNEQFF.